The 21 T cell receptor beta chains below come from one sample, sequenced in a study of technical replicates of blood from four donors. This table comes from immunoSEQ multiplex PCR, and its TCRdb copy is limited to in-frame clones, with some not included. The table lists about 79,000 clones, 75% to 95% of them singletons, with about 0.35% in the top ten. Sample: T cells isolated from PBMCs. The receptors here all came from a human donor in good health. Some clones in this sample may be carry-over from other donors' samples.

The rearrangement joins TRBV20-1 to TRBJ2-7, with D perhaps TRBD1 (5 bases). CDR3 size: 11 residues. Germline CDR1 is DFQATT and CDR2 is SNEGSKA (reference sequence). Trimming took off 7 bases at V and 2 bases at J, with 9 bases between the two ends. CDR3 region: CSVTGAYEQYF. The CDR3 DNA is TGCAGTGTTACAGGAGCCTACGAGCAGTACTTC.

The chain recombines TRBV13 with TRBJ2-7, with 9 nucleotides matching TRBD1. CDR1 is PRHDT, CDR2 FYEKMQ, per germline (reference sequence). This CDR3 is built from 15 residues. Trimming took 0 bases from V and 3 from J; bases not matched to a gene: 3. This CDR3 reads CASSLGTGGFYEQYF. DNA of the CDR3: TGTGCCAGCAGCTTAGGGACAGGGGGATTCTACGAGCAGTACTTC.

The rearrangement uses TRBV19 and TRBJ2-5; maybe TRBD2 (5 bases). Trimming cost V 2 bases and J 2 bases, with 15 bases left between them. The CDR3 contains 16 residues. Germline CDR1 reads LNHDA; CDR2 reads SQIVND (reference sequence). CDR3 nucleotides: TGTGCCAGTAGTATATCCAAAGACACGGGACAAGAGACCCAGTACTTC. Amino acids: CASSISKDTGQETQYF.

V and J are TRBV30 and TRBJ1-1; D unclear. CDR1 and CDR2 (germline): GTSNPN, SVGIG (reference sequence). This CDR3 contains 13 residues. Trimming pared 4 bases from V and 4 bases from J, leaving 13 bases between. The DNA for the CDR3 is TGTGCCTGGAAGCAATGGGAGCCCACTGAAGCTTTCTTT. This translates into CAWKQWEPTEAFF.

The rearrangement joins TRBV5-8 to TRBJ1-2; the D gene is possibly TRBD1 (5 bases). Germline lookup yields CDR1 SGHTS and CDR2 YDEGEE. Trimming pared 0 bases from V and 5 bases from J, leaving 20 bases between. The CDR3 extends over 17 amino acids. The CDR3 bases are TGTGCCAGCAGCTTGGGAATCATGGACAATCTTCATTATGGCTACACCTTC. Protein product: CASSLGIMDNLHYGYTF.

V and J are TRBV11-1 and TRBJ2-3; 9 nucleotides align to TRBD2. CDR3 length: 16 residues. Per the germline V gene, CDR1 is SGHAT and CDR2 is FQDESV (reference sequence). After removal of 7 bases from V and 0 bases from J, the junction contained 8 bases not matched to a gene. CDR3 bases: TGTGCCAGCACCCAAGGGACTAGCACTAGCACAGATACGCAGTATTTT. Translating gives CASTQGTSTSTDTQYF.

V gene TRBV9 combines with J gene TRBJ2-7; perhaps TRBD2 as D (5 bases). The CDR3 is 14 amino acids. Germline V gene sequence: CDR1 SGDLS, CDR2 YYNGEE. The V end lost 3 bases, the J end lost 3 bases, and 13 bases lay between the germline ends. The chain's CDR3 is CASSGSGTNYEQYF. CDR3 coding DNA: TGTGCCAGCAGCGGCAGCGGAACCAACTACGAGCAGTACTTC.

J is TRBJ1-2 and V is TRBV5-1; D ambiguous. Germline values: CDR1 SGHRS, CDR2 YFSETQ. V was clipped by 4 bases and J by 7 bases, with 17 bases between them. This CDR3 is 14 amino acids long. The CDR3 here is CASSPIPRDSGYTF. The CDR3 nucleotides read TGCGCCAGCAGCCCCATCCCCCGGGATTCTGGCTACACCTTC.

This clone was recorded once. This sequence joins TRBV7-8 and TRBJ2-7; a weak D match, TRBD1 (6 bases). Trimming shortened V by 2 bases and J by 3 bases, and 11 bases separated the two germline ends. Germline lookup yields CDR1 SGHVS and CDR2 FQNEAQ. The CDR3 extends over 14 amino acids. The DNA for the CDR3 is TGTGCCAGCAGCTTAACAGGGTTTCTCTACGAGCAGTACTTC. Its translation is CASSLTGFLYEQYF.

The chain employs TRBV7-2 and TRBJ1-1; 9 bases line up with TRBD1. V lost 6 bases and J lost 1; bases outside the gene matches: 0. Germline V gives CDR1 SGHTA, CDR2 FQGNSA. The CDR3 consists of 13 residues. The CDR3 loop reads CASRGQGNTEAFF. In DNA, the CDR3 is TGTGCCAGCAGGGGACAGGGGAACACTGAAGCTTTCTTT.

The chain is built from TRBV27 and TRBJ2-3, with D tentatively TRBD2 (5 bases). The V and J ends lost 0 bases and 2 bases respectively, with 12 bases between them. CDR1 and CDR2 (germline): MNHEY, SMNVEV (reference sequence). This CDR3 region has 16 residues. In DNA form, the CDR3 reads TGTGCCAGCAGTTTATCCCTAAGCGGTTACACAGATACGCAGTATTTT. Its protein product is CASSLSLSGYTDTQYF.

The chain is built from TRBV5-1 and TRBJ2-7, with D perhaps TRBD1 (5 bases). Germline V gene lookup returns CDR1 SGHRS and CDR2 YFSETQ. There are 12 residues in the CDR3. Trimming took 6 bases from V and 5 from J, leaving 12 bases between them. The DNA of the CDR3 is TGCGCCAGCACTGCGCAGGGAAACGAGCAGTACTTC. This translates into CASTAQGNEQYF.

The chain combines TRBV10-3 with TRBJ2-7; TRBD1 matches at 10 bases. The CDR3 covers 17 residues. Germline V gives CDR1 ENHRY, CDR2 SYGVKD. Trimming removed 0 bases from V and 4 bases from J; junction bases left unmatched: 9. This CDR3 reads CAISESPGQGTFYEQYF. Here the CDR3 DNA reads TGTGCCATCAGTGAGTCCCCGGGACAGGGGACCTTTTACGAGCAGTACTTC.

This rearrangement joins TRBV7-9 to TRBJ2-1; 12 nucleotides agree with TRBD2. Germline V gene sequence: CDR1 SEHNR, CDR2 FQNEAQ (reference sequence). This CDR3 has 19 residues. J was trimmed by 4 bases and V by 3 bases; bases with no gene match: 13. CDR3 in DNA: TGTGCCAGCAGCTTTGTTGCTAGCGGGAGGGCCTTCTGGTACAATGAGCAGTTCTTC. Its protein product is CASSFVASGRAFWYNEQFF.

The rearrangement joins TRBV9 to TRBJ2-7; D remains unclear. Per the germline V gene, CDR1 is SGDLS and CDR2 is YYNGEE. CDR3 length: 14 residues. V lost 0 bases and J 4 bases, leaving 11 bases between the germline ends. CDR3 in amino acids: CASSVEVRSYEQYF. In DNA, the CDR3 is TGTGCCAGCAGCGTAGAAGTCAGGTCTTACGAGCAGTACTTC.

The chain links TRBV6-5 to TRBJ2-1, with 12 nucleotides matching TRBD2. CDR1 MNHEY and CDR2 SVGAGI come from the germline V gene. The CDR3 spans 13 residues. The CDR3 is CAVLGLAGNEQFF. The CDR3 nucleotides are TGTGCGGTCCTGGGACTAGCGGGCAATGAGCAGTTCTTC.

DNA for the CDR3: TGTGCCAGCAGCTACGCTGGTGACAGGGAGAAAGAGACCCAGTACTTC. It is translated as CASSYAGDREKETQYF. The rearrangement links TRBV6-6 to TRBJ2-5; 7 bases are shared with TRBD1. The germline V gene has CDR1 MNHNY and CDR2 SVGAGI (reference sequence). The CDR3 consists of 16 residues. The V gene end was trimmed by 6 bases and the J gene end by 3 bases; junction bases not matched to a gene: 13.

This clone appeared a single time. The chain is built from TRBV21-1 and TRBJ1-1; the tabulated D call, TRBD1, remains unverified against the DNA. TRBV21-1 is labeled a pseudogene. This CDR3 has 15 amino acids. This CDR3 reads CASSRWTGRGTEAFF. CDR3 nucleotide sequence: TGTGCCAGCAGCAGATGGACAGGCCGGGGAACTGAAGCTTTCTTT.

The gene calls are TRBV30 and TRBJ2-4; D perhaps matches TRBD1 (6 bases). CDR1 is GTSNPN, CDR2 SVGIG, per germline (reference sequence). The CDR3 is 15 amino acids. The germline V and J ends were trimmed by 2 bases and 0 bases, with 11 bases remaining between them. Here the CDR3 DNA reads TGTGCCTGGAGTCCAGGGGCTTTAGCCAAAAACATTCAGTACTTC. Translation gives CAWSPGALAKNIQYF.

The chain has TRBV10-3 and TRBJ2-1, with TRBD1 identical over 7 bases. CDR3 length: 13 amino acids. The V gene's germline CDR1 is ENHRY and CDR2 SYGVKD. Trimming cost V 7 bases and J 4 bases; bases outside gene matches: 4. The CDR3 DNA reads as TGTGCCATCACTCGACAGGGTTACAATGAGCAGTTCTTC. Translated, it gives CAITRQGYNEQFF.

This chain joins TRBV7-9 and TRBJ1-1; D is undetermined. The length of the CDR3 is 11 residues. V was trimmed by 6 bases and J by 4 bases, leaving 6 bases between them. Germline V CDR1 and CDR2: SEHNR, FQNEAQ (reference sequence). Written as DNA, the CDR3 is TGTGCCAGCAGTCCTCTCACTGAAGCTTTCTTT. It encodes CASSPLTEAFF.